The 22 T cell receptor beta chains given below trace back to one sample, sequenced in a study of blood T cell repertoires in COVID-19 (dated by TCRdb to 2019 to 2021). Libraries were made using the immunoSEQ multiplex PCR assay. TCRdb carries this immuneACCESS record with in-frame sequences only. Its versions omit some clonotypes, under half of them owing to an unresolved V gene in the studies checked, with the rest unexplained. The table for this sample lists 300,000 to 350,000 clones; 87% of them were counted only once. 9.9% of the sample is in the top ten clones. The sample was peripheral blood. These receptor sequences come from a man aged 25-45 years with COVID-19, enrolled during active disease.

V usage is TRBV7-7 and J usage is TRBJ2-5; no clear D. The CDR3 is made up of 15 amino acids. Germline V lookup: CDR1 SSHAT, CDR2 FNYEAQ (reference sequence). The V end was cut by 1 base, the J end by 5 bases, with 14 bases between. This chain's CDR3 is CASSLVNVHGETQYF. CDR3 coding DNA: TGTGCCAGCAGCTTAGTTAATGTACACGGGGAGACCCAGTACTTC.

The chain joins TRBV19 to TRBJ1-1, with D unresolved. In germline, CDR1 is LNHDA, CDR2 SQIVND (reference sequence). This CDR3 region has 15 residues. The V end was cut by 6 bases, the J end by 4 bases, with 18 bases between. CDR3 in DNA: TGTGCCAGTAGCTGGCTAGGCGCACACCTCACTGAAGCTTTCTTT. This encodes CASSWLGAHLTEAFF.

This clone occurred a few times. The chain couples TRBV6-2 or TRBV6-3 to TRBJ1-1; D uncertain. This CDR3 has 16 residues. Germline loops: CDR1 MNHEY, CDR2 SVGEGT. Trimming removed 2 bases from V and 4 bases from J, with 17 bases in between. CDR3 residues: CASSYARVRAVTEAFF. The CDR3 bases are TGTGCCAGCAGTTACGCAAGGGTGCGGGCGGTCACTGAAGCTTTCTTT.

The genes are TRBV30 and TRBJ2-3, with 10 bases lining up with TRBD2. The V segment lost 3 bases and the J segment 13 bases; nucleotides outside the gene matches: 4. This CDR3 is built from 11 residues. CDR1 is GTSNPN and CDR2 is SVGIG in the germline V gene (reference sequence). The CDR3 DNA reads as TGTGCCTGGAGAGCGGGAGGGTATAAGTATTTT. Residues: CAWRAGGYKYF.

V and J are TRBV27 and TRBJ1-1; 7 bases fit TRBD1. There are 14 residues in the CDR3. Germline V gives CDR1 MNHEY, CDR2 SMNVEV (reference sequence). Trimming at V came to 5 bases and at J to 5 bases, leaving 8 bases not matched to a gene. The CDR3 here is CASSRDRSGTEAFF. The CDR3 coding sequence is TGTGCCAGCAGTCGGGACAGATCGGGAACTGAAGCTTTCTTT.

V usage is TRBV7-9 and J usage is TRBJ1-2, with TRBD1 identical over 7 bases. The J segment lost 8 bases and the V segment lost 5 bases, leaving 5 bases of the junction unmatched. Per the germline V gene, CDR1 is SEHNR and CDR2 is FQNEAQ (reference sequence). The CDR3 is made up of 12 amino acids. CDR3 in DNA: TGTGCCAGCAGCCGGGGGACAGACGGCTACACCTTC. Translating it yields CASSRGTDGYTF.

V and J are TRBV12-3 or TRBV12-4 and TRBJ1-5; D perhaps matches TRBD1 (5 bases). V shed 1 base and J shed 6 bases, with 7 bases lying between them. CDR3 length: 13 residues. CDR3 amino acids: CASSLGRAQPQHF. The CDR3 nucleotides are TGTGCCAGCAGTTTAGGCAGGGCTCAGCCCCAGCATTTT.

This rearrangement joins TRBV27 to TRBJ2-5; TRBD1 is a possible D gene (6 bases). This CDR3 is built from 16 residues. The ends were cut back, 1 base at V and 2 bases at J, with 14 bases in the middle. Per the germline V gene, CDR1 is MNHEY and CDR2 is SMNVEV (reference sequence). CDR3 in DNA: TGTGCCAGCAGTTTATGGGCAGGGACAAATCAAGAGACCCAGTACTTC. Its translation: CASSLWAGTNQETQYF.

The chain uses TRBV11-3 and TRBJ2-7, with D possibly TRBD2 on 5 matching bases. Germline CDR1 SGHNT, CDR2 YENEEA. With 1 base removed from V and 6 bases from J, the gap between germline ends came to 10 bases. The CDR3 runs to 13 residues. Here the CDR3 reads CASSLVGGAEQYF. CDR3 coding DNA: TGTGCCAGCAGCTTAGTTGGAGGTGCCGAGCAGTACTTC.

The V gene is TRBV28, the J gene TRBJ2-3; D remains unclear. CDR1 MDHEN and CDR2 SYDVKM come from the germline V gene. V dropped 4 bases and J dropped 3 bases, with 11 bases sitting between them. The CDR3 spans 14 residues. The CDR3 is CASSSGVRTDTQYF. CDR3 DNA sequence: TGTGCCAGCAGTTCCGGTGTGAGGACAGATACGCAGTATTTT.

The CDR3 protein is CASSPTGTLTDTQYF. The CDR3 DNA sequence: TGTGCCAGCAGCCCAACCGGGACACTAACAGATACGCAGTATTTT. J is TRBJ2-3 and V is TRBV7-3; a possible D gene is TRBD1 (6 bases). The CDR3 is 15 amino acids. Trimming cost V 5 bases and J 3 bases, with 15 bases left between them. The germline CDR1 and CDR2 sequences are SGHTA and FQGTGA. The whole variable domain, remainder taken from reference TRBV7-3 and TRBJ2-3, is GAGVSQTPSNKVTEKGKYVELRCDPISGHTALYWYRQSLGQGPEFLIYFQGTGAADDSGLPNDRFFAVRPEGSVSTLKIQRTERGDSAVYLCASSPTGTLTDTQYFGPGTRLTVL.

The chain links TRBV5-1 to TRBJ2-1; possibly TRBD2 for D (7 bases). Per the germline V gene, CDR1 is SGHRS and CDR2 is YFSETQ. The CDR3 is 16 amino acids. Trimming shortened V by 6 bases and J by 6 bases, and 22 bases separated the two germline ends. CDR3 DNA sequence: TGCGCCAGCACCTCCATCCGCGGGGGCAGGGCCAATGAGCAGTTCTTC. It translates to CASTSIRGGRANEQFF.

J is TRBJ2-7 and V is TRBV7-9, with TRBD1 matching over 7 bases. The length of the CDR3 is 12 residues. The trim removed 5 bases at V and 6 bases at J, leaving 4 bases unmatched. Germline CDR1 is SEHNR and CDR2 is FQNEAQ (reference sequence). In nucleotides, the CDR3 is TGTGCCAGCAGCCTGGCAGGGGGCGAGCAGTACTTC. This gives the protein CASSLAGGEQYF.

This chain joins TRBV10-3 and TRBJ2-2, with unresolved D. This CDR3 has 13 amino acids. V lost 2 bases, J lost 5 bases, and 6 bases lay in between. Per germline, CDR1 ENHRY and CDR2 SYGVKD. CDR3 loop: CAISEVPTGELFF. CDR3 bases: TGTGCCATCAGTGAGGTTCCGACCGGGGAGCTGTTTTTT.

The chain has TRBV7-3 and TRBJ2-5; TRBD1 agrees at 7 bases. Germline V gene sequence: CDR1 SGHTA, CDR2 FQGTGA. Germline trimming cut 2 bases from V and 5 bases from J; bases unmatched to any gene: 5. The CDR3 loop spans 14 amino acids. As DNA, the CDR3 is TGTGCCAGCAGCTTAGGGACAGTGGGGGAGACCCAGTACTTC. Translation: CASSLGTVGETQYF.

In this sample, this clone turned up many times. The CDR3 is CASSYWGQGARGYTF. The CDR3 DNA follows: TGTGCCAGCAGTTACTGGGGACAGGGGGCAAGGGGCTACACCTTC. This chain connects TRBV6-5 to TRBJ1-2; the match to TRBD1 covers 12 bases. V dropped 1 base and J dropped 8; count of bases not matched to a gene: 5. CDR3 length equals 15 residues. Germline V gene sequence: CDR1 MNHEY, CDR2 SVGAGI.

V is TRBV28 and J is TRBJ2-2, with 9 bases that match TRBD1. CDR1 and CDR2 from the germline V gene are MDHEN and SYDVKM. J gave up 7 bases and V 5 bases, and 8 bases lay outside the gene matches. The CDR3 is 15 amino acids. The CDR3 nucleotides read TGTGCCAGCAGTCTCTTCGGGACAGGGAACGGGGAGCTGTTTTTT. It codes for CASSLFGTGNGELFF.

CDR3 sequence reads: CAHAGGGNQPQHF. The CDR3 DNA reads as TGTGCCCATGCGGGGGGGGGCAATCAGCCCCAGCATTTT. This chain joins TRBV10-3 and TRBJ1-5; a possible D gene is TRBD1 (5 bases). Germline CDR1 reads ENHRY; CDR2 reads SYGVKD. V gave up 11 bases and J gave up 2 bases, with 13 bases separating them. The CDR3 is made up of 13 amino acids.

The CDR3 protein is CASSSRTVTGELFF. CDR3 coding DNA: TGTGCCAGCAGTTCCCGGACAGTAACCGGGGAGCTGTTTTTT. The chain is built from TRBV28 and TRBJ2-2; weak D call: TRBD1 (6 bases). Trimming stripped 4 bases from V and 5 bases from J, with 11 bases between. CDR1 is MDHEN and CDR2 is SYDVKM in the germline V gene. This CDR3 region has 14 residues.

The CDR3 region has the DNA TGCAGCGTTAAAGCCGGGACAGGGAACTATGGCTACACCTTC. Amino acids: CSVKAGTGNYGYTF. The rearrangement uses TRBV29-1 and TRBJ1-2; the match to TRBD1 covers 9 bases. The V segment lost 5 bases and the J segment 2 bases; nucleotides outside the gene matches: 6. The CDR3 contains 14 residues. CDR1 is SQVTM, CDR2 ANQGSEA, per germline.

In this sample, this clone turned up a few times. The chain employs TRBV7-2 and TRBJ1-1; no definite D call. The CDR3 has 16 residues. Looked up from germline, CDR1 is SGHTA and CDR2 is FQGNSA. V dropped 2 bases and J dropped 0 bases, with 13 bases sitting between them. The CDR3 DNA reads as TGTGCCAGCAGCTTATTCCCCCTCGGGGTGAACACTGAAGCTTTCTTT. Translated, it gives CASSLFPLGVNTEAFF.

The chain's CDR3 is CASSSRNEAFF. CDR3 coding DNA: TGTGCCAGCAGTTCCCGTAATGAAGCTTTCTTT. The rearrangement uses TRBV6-5 and TRBJ1-1; D call uncertain. The V and J ends lost 4 bases and 7 bases respectively, with 7 bases between them. CDR3 length equals 11 residues. Germline CDR1 MNHEY, CDR2 SVGAGI.